Below are 23 T cell receptor beta chains sequenced from a single sample in a study of control samples from healthy donors and cancer patients. The data were produced by immunoSEQ multiplex PCR, yet TCRdb's version contains in-frame clones alone and is incomplete. Counted here are about 57,000 clones, approximately 90% occurring once; the ten biggest clones make up around 0.9%. Sequenced input: PBMCs. The source of these receptors is a man aged 25 to 40 with colorectal cancer.

V is TRBV18 and J is TRBJ1-1; TRBD1 is a possible D gene (6 bases). There are 19 residues in the CDR3. Germline CDR1 reads KGHSH; CDR2 reads LQKENI. The germline V and J ends were trimmed by 5 bases and 1 base, with 26 bases remaining between them. CDR3 amino acids: CASSNNLGQNMGGNTEAFF. CDR3 coding DNA: TGTGCCAGCTCAAACAATTTAGGACAGAACATGGGGGGGAACACTGAAGCTTTCTTT. Full variable domain (remainder filled in from reference TRBV18 and TRBJ1-1): NAGVMQNPRHLVRRRGQEARLRCSPMKGHSHVYWYRQLPEEGLKFMVYLQKENIIDESGMPKERFSAEFPKEGPSILRIQQVVRGDSAAYFCASSNNLGQNMGGNTEAFFGQGTRLTVV.

The chain has TRBV11-2 and TRBJ2-2, with no clear D. Trimming took off 2 bases at V and 1 base at J, with 8 bases between the two ends. The CDR3 has 15 residues. The germline gives CDR1 SGHAT, CDR2 FQNNGV. The CDR3 nucleotides are TGTGCCAGCAGCTTACATGCAGGGAACACCGGGGAGCTGTTTTTT. As protein: CASSLHAGNTGELFF.

This chain connects TRBV7-9 to TRBJ1-2; TRBD1 might be the D (6 bases). V was cut by 1 base and J by 3 bases, with 6 bases left in between. The CDR3 has 13 amino acids. In germline, CDR1 is SEHNR, CDR2 FQNEAQ (reference sequence). DNA for the CDR3: TGTGCCAGCAGCTTAGGGACAGACTATGGCTACACCTTC. This translates into CASSLGTDYGYTF.

This chain links TRBV10-1 with TRBJ1-1; 7 positions match TRBD1. Germline trimming cut 2 bases from V and 8 bases from J; bases unmatched to any gene: 8. Looked up from germline, CDR1 is WNHNN and CDR2 is SYGVQD (reference sequence). The CDR3 covers 14 residues. This CDR3 reads CASSESRRGQEAFF. The CDR3 DNA sequence: TGCGCCAGCAGTGAGAGTCGTCGGGGACAGGAAGCTTTCTTT.

In regard to this clone: The same CDR3 is also encoded by other DNA sequences in this sample. The chain has TRBV12-3 or TRBV12-4 and TRBJ1-1, with no clear D. Trimming took 5 bases from V and 1 from J, leaving 8 bases between them. This CDR3 comprises 13 residues. CDR3 DNA sequence: TGTGCCAGCAGTCGAGCAGGGAACACTGAAGCTTTCTTT. Amino acids: CASSRAGNTEAFF.

The rearrangement joins TRBV6-5 to TRBJ1-5, with 7 bases lining up with TRBD1. Unmatched junction bases numbered 8, after V lost 5 bases and J lost 4 bases. In germline, CDR1 is MNHEY, CDR2 SVGAGI. The CDR3 is 15 residues long. The CDR3 DNA follows: TGTGCCAGCAGTCGCGGACAGGCGGTTAATCAGCCCCAGCATTTT. Protein product: CASSRGQAVNQPQHF.

The chain links TRBV12-3 or TRBV12-4 to TRBJ1-2; possible D gene TRBD1, 6 bases. The CDR3 has 12 residues. Trimming cost V 5 bases and J 8 bases, with 12 bases left between them. CDR3 DNA: TGTGCCAGCAGTCCCGGACAGTCGGGCTACACCTTC. Translating gives CASSPGQSGYTF.

V and J are TRBV19 and TRBJ1-4; D is perhaps TRBD1 (5 bases). The CDR3 is 15 amino acids. The germline V and J ends were trimmed by 3 bases and 3 bases, with 11 bases remaining between them. Per the germline V gene, CDR1 is LNHDA and CDR2 is SQIVND (reference sequence). CDR3 amino acids: CASSMNPGPNEKLFF. CDR3 DNA sequence: TGTGCCAGTAGTATGAACCCGGGACCTAATGAAAAACTGTTTTTT. Complete variable domain (other parts from reference TRBV19 and TRBJ1-4): DGGITQSPKYLFRKEGQNVTLSCEQNLNHDAMYWYRQDPGQGLRLIYYSQIVNDFQKGDIAEGYSVSREKKESFPLTVTSAQKNPTAFYLCASSMNPGPNEKLFFGSGTQLSVL.

V and J are TRBV28 and TRBJ1-3; 8 positions match TRBD1. Germline V gene lookup returns CDR1 MDHEN and CDR2 SYDVKM. V lost 4 bases and J lost 4; bases outside the gene matches: 6. This CDR3 has 15 amino acids. CDR3 loop: CASSSTGERGNTIYF. In DNA form, the CDR3 reads TGTGCCAGCAGTTCGACAGGGGAAAGGGGAAACACCATATATTTT. The whole variable domain, remainder taken from reference TRBV28 and TRBJ1-3, is DVKVTQSSRYLVKRTGEKVFLECVQDMDHENMFWYRQDPGLGLRLIYFSYDVKMKEKGDIPEGYSVSREKKERFSLILESASTNQTSMYLCASSSTGERGNTIYFGEGSWLTVV.

This sequence joins TRBV3-1 (or the pseudogene TRBV3-2) and TRBJ2-3; D may be TRBD2 (5 bases). The CDR3 covers 13 residues. The V end lost 3 bases, the J end lost 3 bases, and 7 bases lay between the germline ends. CDR1 and CDR2 from the germline V gene are LGHDT and YNNKEL (reference sequence). This CDR3 is CASSQDWTDTQYF. The DNA for the CDR3 is TGTGCCAGCAGCCAGGACTGGACAGATACGCAGTATTTT.

As regards this clone: Mismatch with germline at one junction end may stem from a read error. The rearrangement links TRBV18 to TRBJ2-1; D is possibly TRBD2 (5 bases). The germline V gene encodes CDR1 KGHSH and CDR2 LQKENI. The CDR3 contains 14 residues. The CDR3 DNA reads as TGTGCCAGCTCACTCGGCCGTGACTACAATGAGCAGCTCTTC. It translates to CASSLGRDYNEQLF.

The chain uses TRBV5-1 and TRBJ2-3; tentatively, D is TRBD1 (6 bases). CDR1 SGHRS and CDR2 YFSETQ come from the germline V gene. The CDR3 loop spans 17 amino acids. The V gene lost 3 bases and the J gene lost 0 bases, with 17 bases spanning the gap. CDR3 nucleotides: TGCGCCAGCAGCTATTACGGGACATCTTCTAGCACAGATACGCAGTATTTT. The encoded protein is CASSYYGTSSSTDTQYF. Complete variable domain (other parts from reference TRBV5-1 and TRBJ2-3): KAGVTQTPRYLIKTRGQQVTLSCSPISGHRSVSWYQQTPGQGLQFLFEYFSETQRNKGNFPGRFSGRQFSNSRSEMNVSTLELGDSALYLCASSYYGTSSSTDTQYFGPGTRLTVL.

This chain links TRBV5-1 with TRBJ2-3, with TRBD2 matching over 14 bases. Unmatched junction bases numbered 16, after V lost 5 bases and J lost 2 bases. This CDR3 contains 20 residues. Germline loops: CDR1 SGHRS, CDR2 YFSETQ. The CDR3 region is CASRSEGLAGGSPHTDTQYF. The CDR3 DNA reads TGCGCCAGCAGGTCGGAAGGACTAGCGGGGGGATCCCCGCACACAGATACGCAGTATTTT.

The chain joins TRBV12-3 or TRBV12-4 to TRBJ1-1; D unresolved. V gave up 6 bases and J gave up 5 bases, with 13 bases separating them. The CDR3 loop spans 13 amino acids. The chain's CDR3 is CASRRGEHTEAFF. Here the CDR3 DNA reads TGTGCCAGCAGAAGAGGAGAGCATACTGAAGCTTTCTTT.

V usage is TRBV6-2 or TRBV6-3 and J usage is TRBJ2-5; TRBD2 matches 7 bases. The CDR3 is 19 amino acids. V lost 2 bases to trimming and J lost 2 bases; unmatched junction nucleotides: 17. Germline loops: CDR1 MNHEY, CDR2 SVGEGT. The chain's CDR3 is CASSYPLTPGLLPQETQYF. The CDR3 DNA reads TGTGCCAGCAGTTACCCCCTAACGCCGGGACTATTGCCTCAAGAGACCCAGTACTTC.

This chain uses TRBV19 with TRBJ2-3; TRBD1 agrees at 7 bases. The V segment lost 5 bases and the J segment 3 bases; nucleotides outside the gene matches: 8. The CDR3 runs 15 residues. From germline, CDR1 is LNHDA and CDR2 SQIVND (reference sequence). In DNA form, the CDR3 reads TGTGCCAGTAGTCTTGAGAACAGGGGAACAGATACGCAGTATTTT. Translated, it gives CASSLENRGTDTQYF.

The chain employs TRBV2 and TRBJ1-2; D is ambiguous. The germline V and J ends were trimmed by 4 bases and 5 bases, with 8 bases remaining between them. In germline, CDR1 is SNHLY, CDR2 FYNNEI. CDR3 length equals 12 residues. The CDR3 here is CASSAGRYGYTF. The CDR3 DNA reads TGTGCCAGCAGTGCCGGACGTTATGGCTACACCTTC.

J is TRBJ2-1 and V is TRBV19; 10 nucleotides match TRBD2. This CDR3 comprises 15 residues. The V gene end was trimmed by 6 bases and the J gene end by 6 bases; junction bases not matched to a gene: 8. Germline CDR1 reads LNHDA; CDR2 reads SQIVND (reference sequence). The CDR3 nucleotides are TGTGCCAGTAGCCCCCAGCGGGGGGGCTTCAATGAGCAGTTCTTC. Protein sequence: CASSPQRGGFNEQFF.

This clone has only a few counts. This chain connects TRBV19 to TRBJ2-1; TRBD1 is a possible D gene (5 bases). Germline CDR1 reads LNHDA; CDR2 reads SQIVND (reference sequence). This CDR3 is built from 12 residues. V lost 5 bases and J 9 bases, leaving 11 bases between the germline ends. The CDR3 region is CASSSRGGEQFF. CDR3 in DNA: TGTGCCAGTAGTTCTAGGGGTGGTGAGCAGTTCTTC. Complete variable domain (other parts from reference TRBV19 and TRBJ2-1): DGGITQSPKYLFRKEGQNVTLSCEQNLNHDAMYWYRQDPGQGLRLIYYSQIVNDFQKGDIAEGYSVSREKKESFPLTVTSAQKNPTAFYLCASSSRGGEQFFGPGTRLTVL.

The chain links TRBV12-5 to TRBJ2-7; 9 nucleotides line up with TRBD1. Germline V gene lookup returns CDR1 LGHNT and CDR2 FRNRAP. CDR3 length: 14 amino acids. Trimming at V came to 5 bases and at J to 3 bases, leaving 5 bases not matched to a gene. The CDR3 DNA reads as TGTGCTAGTGGTCCCCTGACAGGGGGCTACGAGCAGTACTTC. Its translation is CASGPLTGGYEQYF.

As to this clone: Relative to the germline gene, one junction end is altered; a read error may explain this. The rearrangement joins TRBV9 to TRBJ2-2; D call uncertain. Per germline, CDR1 SGDLS and CDR2 YYNGEE. The CDR3 totals 15 residues. CDR3 loop: CASSVGAANIGELFF. The CDR3 nucleotides read TGTGCCAGCAGCGTAGGGGCCGCGAACATCGGGGAGCTGTTTTTT.

The chain couples TRBV4-3 to TRBJ2-1, with 8 bases that match TRBD1. With 0 bases clipped from V and 7 bases from J, the junction kept 8 bases outside the gene matches. The V gene's germline CDR1 is LGHNA and CDR2 YSLEER. The CDR3 sequence is 16 residues long. The CDR3 sequence: CASSQDRGRGRNEQFF. CDR3 nucleotides: TGCGCCAGCAGCCAAGACAGGGGGCGAGGACGGAATGAGCAGTTCTTC.

The chain recombines TRBV2 with TRBJ2-7, with D possibly being TRBD2 (6 bases). Germline V gene data show CDR1 as SNHLY and CDR2 as FYNNEI. The length of the CDR3 is 12 residues. V gave up 6 bases and J gave up 0 bases, with 6 bases separating them. The CDR3 here is CASRGGSYEQYV. DNA for the CDR3: TGTGCCAGCAGGGGGGGCTCCTACGAGCAGTACGTC.